This T cell receptor (beta chain) was identified in a study of shared clonotypes between healthy human individuals. Study background: Three plates each covered CD4 naive and memory; CD8 naive two, CD8 memory one.

Trimming took off 3 bases at V and 7 bases at J, with 7 bases between the two ends. Germline V gene data show CDR1 as SGHDN and CDR2 as FVKESK. The CDR3 covers 11 residues. Comments on this clone: Other DNA sequences within the sample encode an identical CDR3.

Genomic DNA from each subset was divided evenly over several immunoSEQ plates. Some clones are missing from TCRdb's copy, which holds only in-frame ones; the method was immunoSEQ multiplex PCR. Of approximately 350,000 clones listed, 74% were seen once; the top ten hold about 9.4%. Input material: memory CD4+ T cells sorted from blood. Subset in this sample: CD45RA-negative fraction. The origin of this receptor is a man under 40 in good health. This chain connects TRBV14 to TRBJ2-7; D not certain. CDR3 DNA: TGTGCCAGCAGCCATGAAGGGGAGCAGTACTTC. Residues: CASSHEGEQYF.